This T cell receptor beta chain was profiled in a study of blood T cells in healthy people across ages. Many counts were recorded for this clonotype. Deletions cut 2 bases from V and 4 bases from J, with 11 bases between. Germline loops: CDR1 SGHTA, CDR2 FQGNSA. The length of the CDR3 is 14 residues. Using a J-beta primer mix together with a sample-barcoded 5' primer, a second PCR was run for roughly 7 to 11 cycles. TCRdb re-derived calls from the 5' RACE reads in MiXCR, one entry per CDR3 protein. The sample lists hundreds of thousands of distinct CDR3 sequences; 29% were seen once. The sequence was collected from a woman older than 75 in good health. The material sequenced was blood. This chain connects TRBV7-2 to TRBJ1-2; D unresolved. This CDR3 reads CASSLRREPYGYTF. In DNA form, the CDR3 reads TGTGCCAGCAGCTTACGAAGGGAACCCTATGGCTACACCTTC.